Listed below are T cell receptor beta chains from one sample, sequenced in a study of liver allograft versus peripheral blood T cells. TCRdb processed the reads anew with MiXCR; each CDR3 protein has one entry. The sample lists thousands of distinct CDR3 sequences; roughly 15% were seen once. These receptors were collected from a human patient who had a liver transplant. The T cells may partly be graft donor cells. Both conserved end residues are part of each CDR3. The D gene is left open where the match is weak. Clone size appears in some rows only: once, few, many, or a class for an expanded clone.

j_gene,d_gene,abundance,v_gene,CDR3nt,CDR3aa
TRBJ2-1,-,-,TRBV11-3,TGTGCCAGCAGCGGCGGGGCGTGGGTTAATGAGCAGTTCTTC,CASSGGAWVNEQFF
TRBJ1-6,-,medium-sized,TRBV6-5,TGTGCCAGCAGTTACTCTGGGGATAATTCACCCCTCCACTTT,CASSYSGDNSPLHF
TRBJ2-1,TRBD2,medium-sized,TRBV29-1,TGCAGCGGTAGCGGGAGCTCCTACAATGAGCAGTTCTTC,CSGSGSSYNEQFF
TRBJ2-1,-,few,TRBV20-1,TGCAGTGCTAGGGACTACAATGAGCAGTTCTTC,CSARDYNEQFF
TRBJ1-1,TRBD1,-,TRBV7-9,TGTGCCAGCAGCACAAGGACAGGGGGCACTGAAGCTTTCTTT,CASSTRTGGTEAFF
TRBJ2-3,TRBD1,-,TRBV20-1,TGCAGTGCTAGAAAGCAGGGGGCAGGAGATACGCAGTATTTT,CSARKQGAGDTQYF
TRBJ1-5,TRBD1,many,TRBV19,TGTGCCAGTAGGGACAGGGAGAGTCAGCCCCAGCATTTT,CASRDRESQPQHF
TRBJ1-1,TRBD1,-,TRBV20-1,TGCAGTGCTAGTGAGGGGGCGATGAACACTGAAGCTTTCTTT,CSASEGAMNTEAFF
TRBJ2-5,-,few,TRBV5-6,TGTGCCAGCAGCGCGTTCCAGGGGTTTGAGTACTTC,CASSAFQGFEYF
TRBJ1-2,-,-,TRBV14,TGTGCCAGCAGCCAACACGCGTCTAACTATGGCTACACCTTC,CASSQHASNYGYTF
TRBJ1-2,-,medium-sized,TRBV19,TGTGCCAGTAGTATTCTAGGCAACGGCGGCTACACCTTC,CASSILGNGGYTF
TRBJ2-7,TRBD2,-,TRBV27,TGTGCCAGCAGTCGGGGGACTAGCGGACCAACCTACGAGCAGTACTTC,CASSRGTSGPTYEQYF
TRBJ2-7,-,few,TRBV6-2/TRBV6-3,TGTGCCAGCAGCCGACTCGGCGGTGAGCAGTACTTC,CASSRLGGEQYF
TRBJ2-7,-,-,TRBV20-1,TGCAGTGCCGACCTGCCGGGACACTCCTACGAGCAGTACTTC,CSADLPGHSYEQYF
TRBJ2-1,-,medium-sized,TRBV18,TGTGCCAGCTCACCCCTTCTCGACCCAATCGAGGGTGAGCAGTTCTTC,CASSPLLDPIEGEQFF
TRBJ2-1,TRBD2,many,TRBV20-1,TGCAGTGCTCCCCCCCATGGCCGTTTTGGCGGGAGGAACTACAATGAGCAGTTCTTC,CSAPPHGRFGGRNYNEQFF
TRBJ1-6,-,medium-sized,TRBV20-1,TGCAGTGCTATTGGGGGGATGGTTTATAATTCACCCCTCCACTTT,CSAIGGMVYNSPLHF